Below are 26 T cell receptor beta chains sequenced from a single sample in a study of T cells in Graves' hyperthyroidism and ophthalmopathy. Amplification targeted TCR beta CDR3 regions from RNA transcripts. In the first-round RT-PCR of the TCR CDR3, the HTBI primer set was used. TCRdb processed the multiplex PCR reads anew with MiXCR; each CDR3 protein has one entry. The table records about 530,000 distinct CDR3 sequences, over 15% of them present only once. The sequenced material came from blood. These receptors were collected from a woman between 18 and 29 years old with Graves' ophthalmopathy.

The V and J genes are TRBV6-5 and TRBJ2-2; the D is unclear. The CDR3 loop spans 15 amino acids. Germline V gives CDR1 MNHEY, CDR2 SVGAGI. V lost 0 bases and J 6 bases, leaving 11 bases between the germline ends. The CDR3 bases are TGTGCCAGCAGTTACTCCCGATTACTTGCCGGGGAGCTGTTTTTT. Protein product: CASSYSRLLAGELFF.

The gene calls are TRBV15 and TRBJ2-3, with 12 bases lining up with TRBD2. There are 19 residues in the CDR3. CDR1 and CDR2 (germline): LNHNV, YYDKDF (reference sequence). With 0 bases clipped from V and 1 base from J, the junction kept 8 bases outside the gene matches. The CDR3 loop is CATSRDGASGRAGTDTQYF. The CDR3 coding sequence is TGTGCCACCAGCAGAGATGGAGCTAGCGGGAGGGCGGGCACAGATACGCAGTATTTT.

This clonotype appeared many times. The J gene is TRBJ1-4, the V gene TRBV5-1; TRBD1 agrees at 8 bases. The CDR3 has 15 amino acids. The germline V gene encodes CDR1 SGHRS and CDR2 YFSETQ. Trimming removed 1 base from V and 5 bases from J; junction bases left unmatched: 4. The CDR3 reads CASSLRTGPNEKLFF. In DNA form, the CDR3 reads TGCGCCAGCAGCTTGAGGACAGGGCCGAATGAAAAACTGTTTTTT.

This clonotype has ten or more counts. The gene calls are TRBV20-1 and TRBJ2-3, with D perhaps matching TRBD2 (5 bases). This CDR3 region has 15 residues. CDR1 and CDR2 from the germline V gene are DFQATT and SNEGSKA (reference sequence). Deletions cut 0 bases from V and 6 bases from J, with 16 bases between. Written as DNA, the CDR3 is TGCAGTGCTAGAGACACCTTGGGAGTCGGGGATACGCAGTATTTT. Residues: CSARDTLGVGDTQYF.

The chain recombines TRBV6-1 with TRBJ2-1; the match to TRBD2 covers 7 bases. V gave up 2 bases and J gave up 5 bases; unmatched junction bases: 6. Germline-derived CDR1 and CDR2 are MNHNS and SASEGT. The CDR3 has 15 amino acids. The CDR3 sequence: CASSEKRGINNEQFF. In DNA form, the CDR3 reads TGTGCCAGCAGTGAAAAGCGGGGAATTAACAATGAGCAGTTCTTC.

The V and J genes are TRBV20-1 and TRBJ2-1; 7 nucleotides line up with TRBD2. The length of the CDR3 is 11 residues. V trimming: 5 bases; J trimming: 10 bases; junction bases outside the gene matches: 5. Germline assignment: CDR1 DFQATT and CDR2 SNEGSKA (reference sequence). Here the CDR3 reads CSAGMGGEQFF. The CDR3 nucleotides read TGCAGTGCTGGGATGGGGGGGGAGCAGTTCTTC.

This clonotype turned up a few times. The chain is built from TRBV3-1 and TRBJ2-3; 8 positions match TRBD2. CDR3 length: 14 amino acids. V lost 8 bases to trimming and J lost 0 bases; unmatched junction nucleotides: 4. Germline V gene lookup returns CDR1 LGHDT and CDR2 YNNKEL (reference sequence). CDR3 sequence (DNA): TGTGCCAGCCAGGCTAGCGGGAGCACAGATACGCAGTATTTT. Translated: CASQASGSTDTQYF.

This clonotype came up many times. The V gene is TRBV2, the J gene TRBJ1-3; no clear D gene. Per the germline V gene, CDR1 is SNHLY and CDR2 is FYNNEI. V lost 8 bases and J 0 bases, leaving 11 bases between the germline ends. CDR3 length: 14 residues. CDR3 nucleotides: TGTGCCAGCGGCGGCAGCTTCTCTGGAAACACCATATATTTT. Its translation is CASGGSFSGNTIYF.

There are many counts of this clonotype. V is TRBV6-2 or TRBV6-3 and J is TRBJ1-1, with D uncertain. The V end lost 7 bases, the J end lost 0 bases, and 18 bases lay between the germline ends. The CDR3 sequence is 16 residues long. Germline V gives CDR1 MNHEY, CDR2 SVGEGT. DNA of the CDR3: TGTGCCAGCACCCTCGGGGATTACAGTATGAACACTGAAGCTTTCTTT. Residues: CASTLGDYSMNTEAFF.

Concerning this clonotype: One junction end does not reproduce the germline sequence, and a read error may be involved. The V and J genes are TRBV9 and TRBJ2-7, with D perhaps TRBD2 (6 bases). CDR1 and CDR2 from the germline V gene are SGDLS and YYNGEE. The CDR3 totals 16 residues. The CDR3 DNA is TGTGTCAGCAGCTCCGGCGGTTCTGAAGGAGGGTACGAGCAGTACTTC. Translation: CVSSSGGSEGGYEQYF.

About this clonotype itself: At one end the junction does not follow the germline gene, possibly because of a read error. V usage is TRBV7-2 and J usage is TRBJ2-3; the match to TRBD2 covers 8 bases. In germline, CDR1 is SGHTA, CDR2 FQGNSA. The CDR3 loop spans 14 amino acids. The CDR3, as DNA: TGTGCCAGCAGCCTAGCGGGCTGGGCAGATACGCAGTATTTT. It is translated as CASSLAGWADTQYF.

This clonotype appeared a few times. V and J are TRBV5-1 and TRBJ2-1, with D uncertain. V was shortened by 4 bases and J by 10 bases, with 15 bases between the two germline ends. CDR3 length: 13 residues. CDR1 is SGHRS, CDR2 YFSETQ, per germline. The CDR3 reads CASSPRVVDEQFF. The CDR3 bases are TGCGCCAGCAGCCCAAGGGTAGTGGACGAGCAGTTCTTC.

At least ten counts were recorded for this clonotype. J is TRBJ1-6 and V is TRBV6-1; no clear D. V was shortened by 8 bases and J by 7 bases, with 15 bases between the two germline ends. Germline CDR1 is MNHNS and CDR2 is SASEGT. The CDR3 contains 14 residues. CDR3 nucleotide sequence: TGTGCCAGCTTACCCTGGCGGGAAAATTCACCCCTCCACTTT. It is translated as CASLPWRENSPLHF.

This clonotype was seen many times. J is TRBJ2-5 and V is TRBV7-2; D gene uncertain. This CDR3 contains 15 residues. The V end lost 6 bases, the J end lost 2 bases, and 16 bases lay between the germline ends. The V gene's germline CDR1 is SGHTA and CDR2 FQGNSA. In nucleotides, the CDR3 is TGTGCCAGCAGTCCCACGGGCCGACAACAAGAGACCCAGTACTTC. It is translated as CASSPTGRQQETQYF. The full variable domain, its missing parts supplied by reference TRBV7-2 and TRBJ2-5, is GAGVSQSPSNKVTEKGKDVELRCDPISGHTALYWYRQSLGQGLEFLIYFQGNSAPDKSGLPSDRFSAERTGGSVSTLTIQRTQQEDSAVYLCASSPTGRQQETQYFGPGTRLLVL.

In its sample, this clonotype was seen a few times. V and J are TRBV6-1 and TRBJ2-7; a weak D match, TRBD1 (5 bases). Looked up from germline, CDR1 is MNHNS and CDR2 is SASEGT. The CDR3 is 12 amino acids. V lost 7 bases and J lost 2, with 9 bases in between. The CDR3 bases are TGTGCCAGCAAGGGCAGGGCCTACGAGCAGTACTTC. Translation gives CASKGRAYEQYF.

There are many counts of this clonotype. J is TRBJ2-7 and V is TRBV28, with D possibly TRBD1 on 6 matching bases. The CDR3 totals 15 residues. V lost 6 bases and J lost 3, with 18 bases in between. The germline V gene has CDR1 MDHEN and CDR2 SYDVKM. CDR3 in amino acids: CASRTQGGALYEQYF. The CDR3 DNA sequence: TGTGCCAGCAGAACACAGGGTGGGGCTCTCTACGAGCAGTACTTC. The complete variable domain, with remaining parts taken from reference TRBV28 and TRBJ2-7, reads DVKVTQSSRYLVKRTGEKVFLECVQDMDHENMFWYRQDPGLGLRLIYFSYDVKMKEKGDIPEGYSVSREKKERFSLILESASTNQTSMYLCASRTQGGALYEQYFGPGTRLTVT.

In its sample, this clonotype was seen many times. The V and J genes are TRBV28 and TRBJ1-1, with 7 bases aligning to TRBD1. With V trimmed by 5 bases and J by 1 base, 7 bases remained unmatched. CDR3 length equals 15 residues. Germline V gene data show CDR1 as MDHEN and CDR2 as SYDVKM. CDR3 sequence (DNA): TGTGCCAGCAGTGCCGGGACAGTTCGGAACACTGAAGCTTTCTTT. Translated, it gives CASSAGTVRNTEAFF.

This clonotype was observed many times. The chain uses TRBV7-6 and TRBJ2-5; 14 bases map to TRBD2. This CDR3 is 18 amino acids long. Trimming took 4 bases from V and 1 from J; bases not matched to a gene: 8. Germline V gene lookup returns CDR1 SGHVS and CDR2 FNYEAQ. CDR3 DNA: TGTGCCAGCAGCTCATTCGGGACTAGCGGGGGTTTCCAAGAGACCCAGTACTTC. Protein product: CASSSFGTSGGFQETQYF.

This clonotype has only a few counts. Given a much more abundant clone one base away, this may be a read error. The rearrangement uses TRBV28 and TRBJ1-1, with D tentatively TRBD1 (5 bases). Germline V gene data show CDR1 as MDHEN and CDR2 as SYDVKM. Trimming removed 3 bases from V and 10 bases from J, with 15 bases in between. The length of the CDR3 is 13 residues. CDR3 in amino acids: CASSLTGPSAAFF. CDR3 nucleotide sequence: TGTGCCAGCAGTTTGACGGGGCCGTCAGCAGCTTTCTTT.

The chain links TRBV7-6 to TRBJ2-5; D unresolved. This CDR3 region has 13 residues. V was cut by 5 bases and J by 0 bases, with 7 bases left in between. The germline gives CDR1 SGHVS, CDR2 FNYEAQ. The CDR3, as DNA: TGTGCCAGCAGCCCCGTGAACCAAGAGACCCAGTACTTC. Protein: CASSPVNQETQYF.

Regarding this clonotype: This may stem from a read error, because a much larger clone lies one nucleotide away. The chain links TRBV30 to TRBJ2-1; 11 positions match TRBD2. The CDR3 runs to 13 residues. J lost 9 bases, V lost 3 bases, and 4 bases had no gene match. Germline lookup yields CDR1 GTSNPN and CDR2 SVGIG (reference sequence). CDR3 sequence: CAWRGSGRGEQFF. The DNA of the CDR3 is TGTGCCTGGAGGGGTAGCGGGAGGGGTGAGCAGTTCTTC.

Concerning this clonotype: This may arise from a read error, as a much more abundant clone is one base away. The chain is built from TRBV4-1 and TRBJ2-5, with 16 bases that match TRBD2. Germline CDR1 is MGHRA and CDR2 is YSYEKL. The CDR3 sequence is 16 residues long. The CDR3 DNA follows: TGCGCCAGCAGCCGGGGACTAGCGGGGGGGATAGAGACCCAGTGCTTC. Translated, it gives CASSRGLAGGIETQCF.

This clonotype was observed a few times. The chain is built from TRBV15 and TRBJ2-2; D perhaps matches TRBD2 (5 bases). V lost 0 bases, J lost 4 bases, and 9 bases lay in between. Per the germline V gene, CDR1 is LNHNV and CDR2 is YYDKDF (reference sequence). The CDR3 sequence is 15 residues long. The CDR3 nucleotides read TGTGCCACCAGCAGAGATGGGGAGCCCACCGGGGAGCTGTTTTTT. Translating it yields CATSRDGEPTGELFF.

Ten or more counts support this clonotype. The J gene is TRBJ2-7, the V gene TRBV7-2; D is undetermined. Trimming left V 4 bases short and J 5 bases short, with 18 bases between. The CDR3 consists of 15 residues. Germline CDR1 reads SGHTA; CDR2 reads FQGNSA. CDR3 residues: CASSSDVGRSNEQYF. DNA of the CDR3: TGTGCCAGCAGCTCGGACGTGGGTAGGTCAAACGAGCAGTACTTC.

This clonotype was counted many times. The chain uses TRBV12-3 or TRBV12-4 and TRBJ2-7; D could derive from TRBD1 or TRBD2 (5 bases each). The CDR3 runs 14 residues. V was clipped by 3 bases and J by 7 bases, with 16 bases between them. The CDR3 coding sequence is TGTGCCAGCAGTTTTCGGGACGGGTCTACAGAGCAGTACTTC. Translating it yields CASSFRDGSTEQYF.

This clonotype was counted many times. DNA for the CDR3: TGCGCCAGCAGCTTTCGGCGAGGGAACACTGAAGCTTTCTTT. It encodes CASSFRRGNTEAFF. The chain has TRBV5-1 and TRBJ1-1; D gene uncertain. The length of the CDR3 is 14 residues. Germline V gene data show CDR1 as SGHRS and CDR2 as YFSETQ. Trimming removed 2 bases from V and 1 base from J, with 9 bases in between.